This T cell receptor beta chain was sequenced in a study of technical replicates of blood from a few donors. V lost 0 bases and J 0 bases, leaving 15 bases between the germline ends. This CDR3 has 17 residues. Germline V CDR1 and CDR2: LGHNA, YNFKEQ. TCRdb's table, derived via immunoSEQ multiplex PCR, lists solely in-frame clones and lacks some. Of approximately 73,000 clones listed, roughly 94% are singletons. Sequencing used T cells isolated from PBMCs. This chain links TRBV4-2 with TRBJ2-7; no firm D call. This clonotype was obtained from a human donor in good health. This CDR3 is CASSQDRGSKTSYEQYF. The CDR3 DNA follows: TGTGCCAGCAGCCAAGATAGAGGCAGCAAAACCTCCTACGAGCAGTACTTC.